Listed below are T cell receptor beta chains from one sample, sequenced in a study of identical twins. TCRdb reprocessed the 5' RACE reads via MiXCR and lists one record per CDR3 protein. The sample consists of roughly 500,000 distinct CDR3 sequences, less than 25% of them appearing once. The sample was also linked to a second study, of T cells expressing NK-cell markers.

The specimen was CD4+ T cells sorted from blood. The source of these receptors is a woman in her late teens or twenties in good health. The CDR3 runs from the conserved cysteine through the conserved F or W. A D gene is named only where the DNA matches it firmly. The size field is filled for only some rows; it gives once, few, many or a size class.

j_call d_call clone_size v_call cdr3_length cdr3_nt cdr3_aa
TRBJ2-1 - few TRBV5-1 13 TGCGCCAGCAGCTTGGACTACCACAATGAGCAGTTCTTC CASSLDYHNEQFF
TRBJ1-2 TRBD1 few TRBV20-1 14 TGCAGTGCGCTCCAAAACAGGGGCGACTATGGCTACACCTTC CSALQNRGDYGYTF
TRBJ2-4 - many TRBV12-3/TRBV12-4 13 TGTGCCAGCAGTTTCCAACAGAAAAACATTCAGTACTTC CASSFQQKNIQYF
TRBJ2-3 TRBD2 many TRBV20-1 12 TGCAGTCTAGCGGGAGGCACAGATACGCAGTATTTT CSLAGGTDTQYF
TRBJ2-5 - - TRBV6-2/TRBV6-3 14 TGTGCCAGCAGTTACCAGGGGCTTAGTCGGACCCAGTACTTC CASSYQGLSRTQYF
TRBJ2-3 - - TRBV6-5 14 TGTGCCAGCAGTTCAGACTGGTCCACAGATACGCAGTATTTT CASSSDWSTDTQYF
TRBJ2-7 - - TRBV25-1 13 TGTGCCAGCAGTGAAACCCCGTATTACGAGCAGTACTTC CASSETPYYEQYF
TRBJ2-7 - few TRBV10-1 15 TGCGCCAGCAGTGAGATCGCGGGACCCCCCTACGAGCAGTACTTC CASSEIAGPPYEQYF
TRBJ2-3 - - TRBV12-3/TRBV12-4 16 TGTGCCAGCAGTTTAGCGCGTTCGCGGAGCACAGATACGCAGTATTTT CASSLARSRSTDTQYF
TRBJ2-1 TRBD2 many TRBV20-1 15 TGCAGTGCTAGAAACCGACTAGCGGATTACAATGAGCAGTTCTTC CSARNRLADYNEQFF
TRBJ2-2 - - TRBV29-1 14 TGCAGCGTTGGGGGAGGCACGGGCACCGGGGAGCTGTTTTTT CSVGGGTGTGELFF
TRBJ2-7 TRBD1 few TRBV5-6 14 TGTGCCAGCAGCTACCTGGACAGGGGGAACGAGCAGTACTTC CASSYLDRGNEQYF
TRBJ2-1 - - TRBV7-9 11 TGTGCCAGCAGCACCGGACTGGAGCAGTTCTTC CASSTGLEQFF
TRBJ2-3 - few TRBV9 13 TGTGCCAGCAGCGGATTCAGGGGATATACGCAGTATTTT CASSGFRGYTQYF
TRBJ2-7 - once TRBV27 11 TGTGCCAGCAGAGGACAGACCGAGCAGTACTTC CASRGQTEQYF
TRBJ1-4 - - TRBV20-1 14 TGCAGTGCTACCCCAAGGGCCTTAAATGAAAAACTGTTTTTT CSATPRALNEKLFF
TRBJ2-3 - - TRBV5-5 17 TGTGCCAGCAGCACCTTGGGTCGGGGATTTAGCACAGATACGCAGTATTTT CASSTLGRGFSTDTQYF
TRBJ1-5 - few TRBV5-8 17 TGTGCCAGCAACCTGGAGACAGGAGCATATAGCAATCAGCCCCAGCATTTT CASNLETGAYSNQPQHF
TRBJ2-7 TRBD1 - TRBV5-1 16 TGCGCCAGCTGCAGAGGCCCGGGACAGGGGTCCTACGAGCAGTACTTC CASCRGPGQGSYEQYF
TRBJ2-7 TRBD2 few TRBV20-1 14 TGCAGTGCTCTAAGGACTAGCTGGTACTACGAGCAGTACTTC CSALRTSWYYEQYF
TRBJ1-1 - many TRBV5-1 14 TGCGCCAGCAGCCCGGGACGGGCGAACACTGAAGCTTTCTTT CASSPGRANTEAFF
TRBJ2-7 - few TRBV2 13 TGTGCCAGCAGTGAGCAGGCTTCCTACGAGCAGTACTTC CASSEQASYEQYF
TRBJ2-3 - - TRBV12-3/TRBV12-4 14 TGTGCCAGCAGTTTTGTTGGCATCACAGATACGCAGTATTTT CASSFVGITDTQYF
TRBJ2-7 TRBD1 few TRBV12-3/TRBV12-4 13 TGTGCCAGCAGGGGACAGGGGGCCTCCGAGCAGTACTTC CASRGQGASEQYF
TRBJ2-7 - few TRBV4-3 14 TGCGCCAGCAGCCAAGCCGAAGGGTTTGGCGAGCAGTACTTC CASSQAEGFGEQYF
TRBJ1-6 TRBD1 - TRBV20-1 14 TGCAGTGTCGCAGGGACAGCCATTAATTCACCCCTCCACTTT CSVAGTAINSPLHF
TRBJ2-2 TRBD1 few TRBV12-3/TRBV12-4 15 TGTGCCAGCAGTTTTAGGGACAGGGGTACCGGGGAGCTGTTTTTT CASSFRDRGTGELFF
TRBJ2-3 - few TRBV6-5 13 TGTGCCGTCGGTTTCTCATCGGCAGATACGCAGTATTTT CAVGFSSADTQYF
TRBJ2-1 - few TRBV11-2 13 TGTGCCAGCAGCTTAGAATCCCAGGGTGTGGGGTTCTTC CASSLESQGVGFF
TRBJ2-7 TRBD2 - TRBV15 15 TGTGCCACCAGTCTAGCGGGCTCGCTTTTCTACGAGCAGTACTTC CATSLAGSLFYEQYF
TRBJ2-7 - few TRBV25-1 13 TGTGCCAGCAGTGAACCCGGCCGGAACGGGCAGTACTTC CASSEPGRNGQYF
TRBJ2-2 - once TRBV20-1 15 TGCAGTGCTACCGGGACTTCCCAGGCCACCGGGGAGCTGTTTTTT CSATGTSQATGELFF
TRBJ2-3 - - TRBV7-9 13 TGTGCCAGCAGCCAACAGGGCCCAGATACGCAGTATTTT CASSQQGPDTQYF
TRBJ1-6 - - TRBV4-2 14 TGTGCCAGCAGCCAACTACAGATGAATTCACCCCTCCACTTT CASSQLQMNSPLHF
TRBJ2-7 TRBD1 - TRBV7-9 16 TGTGCCAGCACCATTCAACTCCGGGACAGGGGGGACGAGCAGTACTTC CASTIQLRDRGDEQYF
TRBJ2-3 - - TRBV28 12 TGTGCCAGCAGCCGCGGGTATTCTACGCAGTATTTT CASSRGYSTQYF
TRBJ1-1 TRBD1 - TRBV6-5 19 TGTGCCAGCAGTTACTCGTTGAGGGGGCGGTCGGCTGGGCAGACTGAAGCTTTCTTT CASSYSLRGRSAGQTEAFF
TRBJ1-1 - - TRBV18 13 TGTGCCAGCTCACCTGCTCAGAACACTGAAGCTTTCTTT CASSPAQNTEAFF
TRBJ1-1 - few TRBV5-1 14 TGCGCCAGCAGCTTGCAAACGAAGGGGGCTGAAGCTTTCTTT CASSLQTKGAEAFF
TRBJ2-2 TRBD1 - TRBV9 16 TGTGCCAGCAGCGCCCAGGGGGCGCGGTACACCGGGGAGCTGTTTTTT CASSAQGARYTGELFF
TRBJ2-5 TRBD1 - TRBV20-1 15 TGCAGTGCCCAGACAGGGGATGGGTACCAAGAGACCCAGTACTTC CSAQTGDGYQETQYF
TRBJ2-7 TRBD1 few TRBV12-3/TRBV12-4 14 TGTGCCAGCAGTCAGGGACAGGGGTCCTACGAGCAGTACTTC CASSQGQGSYEQYF
TRBJ2-5 TRBD2 - TRBV7-7 14 TGTGCCAGCAGCTCAACAGGACTAGCGGAGACCCAGTACTTC CASSSTGLAETQYF
TRBJ1-2 TRBD1 few TRBV7-9 15 TGTGCCAGCAGCTCTCCGGACAGGGGAAACTATGGCTACACCTTC CASSSPDRGNYGYTF